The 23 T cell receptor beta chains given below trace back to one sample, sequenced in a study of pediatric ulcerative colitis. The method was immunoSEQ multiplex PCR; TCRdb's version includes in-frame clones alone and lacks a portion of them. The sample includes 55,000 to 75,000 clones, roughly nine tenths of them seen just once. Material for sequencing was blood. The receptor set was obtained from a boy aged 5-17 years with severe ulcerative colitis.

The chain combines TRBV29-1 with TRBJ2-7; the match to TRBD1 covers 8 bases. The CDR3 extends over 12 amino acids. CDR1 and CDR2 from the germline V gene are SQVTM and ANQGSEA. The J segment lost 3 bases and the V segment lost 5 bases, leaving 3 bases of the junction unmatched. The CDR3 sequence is CSVPGQGYEQYF. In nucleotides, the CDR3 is TGCAGCGTTCCCGGACAGGGCTACGAGCAGTACTTC.

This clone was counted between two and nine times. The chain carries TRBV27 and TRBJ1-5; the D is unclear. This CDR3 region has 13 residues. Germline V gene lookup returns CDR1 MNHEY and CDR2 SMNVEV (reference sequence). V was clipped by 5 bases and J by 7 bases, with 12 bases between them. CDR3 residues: CASSRSPRQPQHF. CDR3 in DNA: TGTGCCAGCAGTCGATCCCCGAGGCAGCCCCAGCATTTT.

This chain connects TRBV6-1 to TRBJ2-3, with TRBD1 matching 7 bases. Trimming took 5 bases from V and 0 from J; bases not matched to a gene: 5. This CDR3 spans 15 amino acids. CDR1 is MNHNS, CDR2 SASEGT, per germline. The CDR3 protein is CASSPQTGSTDTQYF. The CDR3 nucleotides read TGTGCCAGCAGTCCCCAGACAGGGAGCACAGATACGCAGTATTTT.

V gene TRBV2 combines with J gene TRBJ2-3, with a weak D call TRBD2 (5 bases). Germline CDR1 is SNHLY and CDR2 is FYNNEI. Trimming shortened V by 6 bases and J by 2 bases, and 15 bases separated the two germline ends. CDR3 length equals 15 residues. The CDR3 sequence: CASRHEGIVTDTQYF. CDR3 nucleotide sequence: TGTGCCAGCAGACACGAGGGTATCGTCACAGATACGCAGTATTTT.

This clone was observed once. The CDR3 coding sequence is TGTGCCAGCAGCCTCATAGAGGGGGCCAACGAGCAGTACTTC. It is translated as CASSLIEGANEQYF. J is TRBJ2-7 and V is TRBV6-5, with 7 bases identical to TRBD1. The CDR3 is made up of 14 amino acids. Germline CDR1 reads MNHEY; CDR2 reads SVGAGI. Unmatched junction bases numbered 10, after V lost 6 bases and J lost 5 bases.

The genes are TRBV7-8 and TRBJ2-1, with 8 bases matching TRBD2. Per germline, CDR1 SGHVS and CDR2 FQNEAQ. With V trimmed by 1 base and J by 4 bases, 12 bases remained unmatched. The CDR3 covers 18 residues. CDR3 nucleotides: TGTGCCAGCAGCTTAGTATATAGACGGGAGGGGTTATACAATGAGCAGTTCTTC. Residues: CASSLVYRREGLYNEQFF. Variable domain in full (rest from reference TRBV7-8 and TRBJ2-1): GAGVSQSPRYKVAKRGQDVALRCDPISGHVSLFWYQQALGQGPEFLTYFQNEAQLDKSGLPSDRFFAERPEGSVSTLKIQRTQQEDSAVYLCASSLVYRREGLYNEQFFGPGTRLTVL.

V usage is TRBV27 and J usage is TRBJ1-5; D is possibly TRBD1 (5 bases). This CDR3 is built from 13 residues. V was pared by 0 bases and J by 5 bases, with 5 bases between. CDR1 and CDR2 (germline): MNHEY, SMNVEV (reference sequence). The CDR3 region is CASSLSGHQPQHF. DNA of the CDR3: TGTGCCAGCAGTTTATCGGGACATCAGCCCCAGCATTTT.

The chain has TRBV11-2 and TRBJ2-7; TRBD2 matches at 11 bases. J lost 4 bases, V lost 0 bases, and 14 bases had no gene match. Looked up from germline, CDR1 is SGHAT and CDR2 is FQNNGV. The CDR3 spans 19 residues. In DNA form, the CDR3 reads TGTGCCAGCAGCTTAGATCGACAGGGAGTACTAGCGGGAGTATACGAGCAGTACTTC. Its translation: CASSLDRQGVLAGVYEQYF.

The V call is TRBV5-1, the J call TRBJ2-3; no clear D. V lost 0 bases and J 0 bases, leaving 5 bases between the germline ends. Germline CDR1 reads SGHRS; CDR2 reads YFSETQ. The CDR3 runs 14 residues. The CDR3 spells CASSLERSTDTQYF. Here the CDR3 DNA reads TGCGCCAGCAGCTTGGAGAGAAGCACAGATACGCAGTATTTT.

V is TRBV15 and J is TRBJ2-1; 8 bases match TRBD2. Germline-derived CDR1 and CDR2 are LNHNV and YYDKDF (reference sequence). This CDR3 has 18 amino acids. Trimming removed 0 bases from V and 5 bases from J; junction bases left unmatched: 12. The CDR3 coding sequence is TGTGCCACCAGCAGAGACTACGGGGGTAGCGGGGACCACAATGAGCAGTTCTTC. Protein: CATSRDYGGSGDHNEQFF.

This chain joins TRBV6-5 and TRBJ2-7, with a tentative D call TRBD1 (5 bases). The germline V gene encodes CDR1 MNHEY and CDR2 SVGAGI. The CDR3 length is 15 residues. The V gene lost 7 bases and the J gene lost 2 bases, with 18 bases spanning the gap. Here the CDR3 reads CASTLEYRPPYEQYF. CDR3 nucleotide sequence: TGTGCCAGCACCCTCGAATACAGGCCGCCCTACGAGCAGTACTTC.

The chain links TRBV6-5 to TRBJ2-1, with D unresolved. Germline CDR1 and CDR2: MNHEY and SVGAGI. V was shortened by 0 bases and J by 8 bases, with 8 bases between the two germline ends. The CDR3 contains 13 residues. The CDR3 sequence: CASSYSGIHEQFF. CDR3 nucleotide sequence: TGTGCCAGCAGTTACTCCGGCATTCATGAGCAGTTCTTC.

Written as DNA, the CDR3 is TGTGCCAGCAGAAGACCCGGGTTGAACACTGAAGCTTTCTTT. The encoded protein is CASRRPGLNTEAFF. The V call is TRBV13, the J call TRBJ1-1; D unclear. The CDR3 has 14 amino acids. Germline V gives CDR1 PRHDT, CDR2 FYEKMQ (reference sequence). V was clipped by 6 bases and J by 0 bases, with 11 bases between them.

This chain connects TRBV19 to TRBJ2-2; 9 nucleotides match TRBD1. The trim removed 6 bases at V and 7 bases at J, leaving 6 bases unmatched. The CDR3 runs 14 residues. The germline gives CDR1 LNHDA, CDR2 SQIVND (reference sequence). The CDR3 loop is CASSETGGGGELFF. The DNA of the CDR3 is TGTGCCAGTAGCGAAACAGGGGGCGGCGGGGAGCTGTTTTTT.

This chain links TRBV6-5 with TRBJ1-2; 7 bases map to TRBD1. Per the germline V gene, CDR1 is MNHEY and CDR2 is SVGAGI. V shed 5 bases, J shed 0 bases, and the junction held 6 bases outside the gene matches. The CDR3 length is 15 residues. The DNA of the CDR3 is TGTGCCAGCAGTCCCCGGGACAGAGCTAACTATGGCTACACCTTC. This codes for CASSPRDRANYGYTF.

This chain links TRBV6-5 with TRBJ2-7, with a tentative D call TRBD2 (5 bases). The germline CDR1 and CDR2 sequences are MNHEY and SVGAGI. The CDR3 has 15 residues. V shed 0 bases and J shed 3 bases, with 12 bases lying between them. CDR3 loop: CASSYSFLAGYEQYF. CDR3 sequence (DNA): TGTGCCAGCAGTTACTCGTTCCTAGCAGGCTACGAGCAGTACTTC.

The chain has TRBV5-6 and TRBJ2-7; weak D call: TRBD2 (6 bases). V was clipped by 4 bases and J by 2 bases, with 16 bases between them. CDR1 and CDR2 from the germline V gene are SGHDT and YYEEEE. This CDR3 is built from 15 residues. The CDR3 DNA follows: TGTGCCAGCAGCGCCACCGGGACTGGGACCTACGAGCAGTACTTC. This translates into CASSATGTGTYEQYF. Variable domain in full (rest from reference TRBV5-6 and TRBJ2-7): DAGVTQSPTHLIKTRGQQVTLRCSPKSGHDTVSWYQQALGQGPQFIFQYYEEEERQRGNFPDRFSGHQFPNYSSELNVNALLLGDSALYLCASSATGTGTYEQYFGPGTRLTVT.

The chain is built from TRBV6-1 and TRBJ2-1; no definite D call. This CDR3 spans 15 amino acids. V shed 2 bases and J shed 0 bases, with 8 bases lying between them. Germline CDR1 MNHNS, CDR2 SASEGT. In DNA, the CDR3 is TGTGCCAGCAGTGAACAGGCAAGCTCCTACAATGAGCAGTTCTTC. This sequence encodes CASSEQASSYNEQFF.

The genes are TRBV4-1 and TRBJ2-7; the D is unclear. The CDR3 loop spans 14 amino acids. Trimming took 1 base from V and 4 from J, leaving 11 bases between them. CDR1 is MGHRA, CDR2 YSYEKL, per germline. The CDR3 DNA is TGCGCCAGCAGCCAAGGCGTCGTTAGTTACGAGCAGTACTTC. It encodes CASSQGVVSYEQYF.

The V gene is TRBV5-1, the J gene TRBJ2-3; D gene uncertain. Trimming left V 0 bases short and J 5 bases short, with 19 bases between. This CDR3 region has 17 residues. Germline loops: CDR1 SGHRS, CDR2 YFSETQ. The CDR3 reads CASSLALTWQAGDTQYF. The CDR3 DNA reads TGCGCCAGCAGCTTGGCTCTAACCTGGCAGGCAGGAGATACGCAGTATTTT.

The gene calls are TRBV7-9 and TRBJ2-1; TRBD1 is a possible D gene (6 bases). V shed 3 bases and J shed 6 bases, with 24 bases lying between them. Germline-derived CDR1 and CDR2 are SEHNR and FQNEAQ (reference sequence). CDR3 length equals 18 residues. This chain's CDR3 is CASSFLPGTRKGGNEQFF. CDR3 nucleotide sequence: TGTGCCAGCAGCTTTCTTCCGGGGACCCGAAAAGGGGGCAATGAGCAGTTCTTC.

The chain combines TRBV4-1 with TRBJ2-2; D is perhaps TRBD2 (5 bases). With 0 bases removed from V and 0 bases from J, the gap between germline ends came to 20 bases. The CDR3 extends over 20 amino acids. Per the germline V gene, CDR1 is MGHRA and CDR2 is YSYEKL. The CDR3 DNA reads TGCGCCAGCAGCCAAGATGCGGCTAGCCCCCTCCTCCCGAACACCGGGGAGCTGTTTTTT. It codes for CASSQDAASPLLPNTGELFF.

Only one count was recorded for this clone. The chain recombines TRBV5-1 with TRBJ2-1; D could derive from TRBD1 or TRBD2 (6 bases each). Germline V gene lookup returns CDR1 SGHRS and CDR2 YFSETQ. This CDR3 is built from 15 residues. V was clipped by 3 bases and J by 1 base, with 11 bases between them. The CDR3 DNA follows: TGCGCCAGCAGCTGGACAGCGGGTTCCTACAATGAGCAGTTCTTC. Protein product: CASSWTAGSYNEQFF.